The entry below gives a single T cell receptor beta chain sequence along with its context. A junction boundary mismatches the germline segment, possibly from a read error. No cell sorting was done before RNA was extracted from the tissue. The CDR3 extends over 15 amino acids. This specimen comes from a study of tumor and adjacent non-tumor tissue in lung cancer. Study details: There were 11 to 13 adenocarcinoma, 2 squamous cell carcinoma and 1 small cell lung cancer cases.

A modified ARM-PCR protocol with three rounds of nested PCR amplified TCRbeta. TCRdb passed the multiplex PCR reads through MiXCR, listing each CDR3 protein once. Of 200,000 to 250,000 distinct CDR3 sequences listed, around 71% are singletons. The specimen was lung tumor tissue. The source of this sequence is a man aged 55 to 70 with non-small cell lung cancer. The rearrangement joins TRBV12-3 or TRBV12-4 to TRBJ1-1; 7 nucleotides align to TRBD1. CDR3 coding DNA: TGTGCCAGCAGTAAAAGACAGGGTGAGAAAACTGAATCTTTCTTT. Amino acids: CASSKRQGEKTESFF.